This record covers a single TCR beta chain. Antigen specificity is unknown. The sample belongs to a study of shared clonotypes between healthy human individuals. Across the study: For every donor, three CD4 naive, three CD4 memory, two CD8 naive and one CD8 memory plates were used. Overall study results and limits: Unshared clonotypes carried lower generation probabilities than those common to all four donors.

The germline V and J ends were trimmed by 7 bases and 6 bases, with 13 bases remaining between them. Germline values: CDR1 SQVTM, CDR2 ANQGSEA. This CDR3 spans 12 amino acids. Assay used: immunoSEQ multiplex PCR; TCRdb lists only in-frame clones, some missing. This sample carries hundreds of thousands of clones, less than 75% of them seen once, and the ten largest clones take more than 9%. The V call is TRBV29-1, the J call TRBJ2-1; unclear D gene. The receptor was isolated from a man younger than 40 in good health. Input material: memory CD4+ T cells sorted from blood. Subset described: CD45RA-negative fraction. This CDR3 reads CSDQRSANEQFF. The CDR3 DNA sequence: TGCAGCGATCAACGGAGTGCCAATGAGCAGTTCTTC.